The 32 T cell receptor beta chains reported below all come from one sample, sequenced in a study of identical twins. TCRdb reprocessed the 5' RACE reads via MiXCR and lists one record per CDR3 protein. Found here are about 700,000 distinct CDR3 sequences, 8.5% to 9% of them singletons; the top ten hold about 0.98%. This sample also appeared in a second study, on yellow fever vaccine responses in identical twins.

The material sequenced was PBMCs. These receptors came from a woman in her late teens or twenties in good health.

This clonotype came up a few times. This chain links TRBV6-1 with TRBJ2-7, with D possibly called TRBD1 or TRBD2 (6 bases each). Germline-derived CDR1 and CDR2 are MNHNS and SASEGT. This CDR3 region has 13 residues. V was cut by 11 bases and J by 2 bases, with 16 bases left in between. CDR3 nucleotides: TGTGCCTCCGAGGGGGGCCTTACCTACGAGCAGTACTTC. Its protein product is CASEGGLTYEQYF.

J is TRBJ2-5 and V is TRBV29-1; 10 positions match TRBD2. This CDR3 region has 14 residues. V gave up 4 bases and J gave up 5 bases; unmatched junction bases: 7. Germline CDR1 SQVTM, CDR2 ANQGSEA. The DNA of the CDR3 is TGCAGCGTTGGCCAGCGGGGGGGGCGGGAGACCCAGTACTTC. Residues: CSVGQRGGRETQYF.

The chain links TRBV6-1 to TRBJ2-2; perhaps TRBD1 as D (7 bases). From germline, CDR1 is MNHNS and CDR2 SASEGT. Trimming removed 0 bases from V and 0 bases from J, with 11 bases in between. The length of the CDR3 is 17 residues. This chain's CDR3 is CASSEARGTANTGELFF. CDR3 coding DNA: TGTGCCAGCAGTGAAGCGCGCGGGACAGCGAACACCGGGGAGCTGTTTTTT.

In this sample, this clonotype turned up many times. This rearrangement joins TRBV7-2 to TRBJ2-2; D gene uncertain. The CDR3 runs to 15 residues. V was clipped by 2 bases and J by 8 bases, with 15 bases between them. CDR1 is SGHTA, CDR2 FQGNSA, per germline. The CDR3 spells CASSLSRTPTGELFF. The CDR3 region has the DNA TGTGCCAGCAGCTTAAGCAGGACGCCCACTGGGGAGCTGTTTTTT.

V gene TRBV3-1 combines with J gene TRBJ2-3; no reliable D call. The ends were cut back, 0 bases at V and 5 bases at J, with 12 bases in the middle. This CDR3 spans 15 amino acids. In germline, CDR1 is LGHDT, CDR2 YNNKEL (reference sequence). The CDR3 coding sequence is TGTGCCAGCAGCCAAGATGTTACACCCGGAGATACGCAGTATTTT. It yields the protein CASSQDVTPGDTQYF.

The chain uses TRBV20-1 and TRBJ2-7; 9 nucleotides line up with TRBD1. Trimming removed 5 bases from V and 1 base from J; junction bases left unmatched: 12. The germline V gene has CDR1 DFQATT and CDR2 SNEGSKA (reference sequence). CDR3 length: 16 amino acids. The CDR3 nucleotides read TGCAGTGCTCCGTACCCTCGGACAGGGGTATCCTACGAGCAGTACTTC. Its protein is CSAPYPRTGVSYEQYF.

This clonotype came up many times. This chain connects TRBV29-1 to TRBJ2-4; unclear D gene. The germline V gene encodes CDR1 SQVTM and CDR2 ANQGSEA. CDR3 size: 11 residues. Trimming took off 0 bases at V and 8 bases at J, with 5 bases between the two ends. This chain's CDR3 is CSVEDLDIQYF. The CDR3 DNA follows: TGCAGCGTTGAAGATTTAGACATTCAGTACTTC.

This clonotype was seen a handful of times. The chain has TRBV10-3 and TRBJ2-7; possible D gene TRBD1, 5 bases. Trimming stripped 4 bases from V and 1 base from J, with 14 bases between. This CDR3 has 15 amino acids. Germline CDR1 ENHRY, CDR2 SYGVKD. This CDR3 is CAISGNDSESYEQYF. CDR3 nucleotides: TGTGCCATCAGTGGGAACGACAGTGAATCCTACGAGCAGTACTTC.

The chain uses TRBV19 and TRBJ1-1; D is undetermined. Per germline, CDR1 LNHDA and CDR2 SQIVND (reference sequence). CDR3 length equals 16 residues. V was clipped by 3 bases and J by 1 base, with 15 bases between them. For the CDR3, the DNA is TGTGCCAGTAGTATGAGTAAGGCCGCCCAGAACACTGAAGCTTTCTTT. Its protein is CASSMSKAAQNTEAFF.

There are a few counts of this clonotype. The chain employs TRBV12-3 or TRBV12-4 and TRBJ1-1; 8 nucleotides line up with TRBD1. V shed 3 bases and J 3 bases; nucleotides not matched to a gene: 6. The CDR3 runs 15 residues. CDR3 sequence (DNA): TGTGCCAGCAGTTTGGCAGGGGGCGCGTACACTGAAGCTTTCTTT. It is translated as CASSLAGGAYTEAFF.

The J gene is TRBJ2-5, the V gene TRBV29-1; TRBD2 agrees at 12 bases. Losses at the gene ends were 7 bases for V and 2 bases for J; bases not matched to a gene: 8. Germline-derived CDR1 and CDR2 are SQVTM and ANQGSEA. This CDR3 has 15 residues. CDR3 DNA sequence: TGCAGCGCGCGACTAGCGGGGGATGAACAAGAGACCCAGTACTTC. This codes for CSARLAGDEQETQYF.

This clonotype was detected ten times or more. The chain employs TRBV9 and TRBJ2-5, with a tentative D call TRBD1 (6 bases). The CDR3 spans 16 residues. Trimming took off 0 bases at V and 5 bases at J, with 17 bases between the two ends. Germline values: CDR1 SGDLS, CDR2 YYNGEE. For the CDR3, the DNA is TGTGCCAGCAGCGTAGGTGGCCGGGACACCCGGGAGACCCAGTACTTC. Protein: CASSVGGRDTRETQYF.

The chain carries TRBV4-3 and TRBJ2-7; the D is unclear. This CDR3 has 16 amino acids. Per the germline V gene, CDR1 is LGHNA and CDR2 is YSLEER. V lost 0 bases, J lost 1 base, and 13 bases lay in between. DNA of the CDR3: TGCGCCAGCAGCCAAGATCGCGAGGTTAGGTCCTACGAGCAGTACTTC. It codes for CASSQDREVRSYEQYF.

This clonotype was recorded many times. This chain joins TRBV7-9 and TRBJ2-7; D is unresolved. The V end was cut by 5 bases, the J end by 6 bases, with 11 bases between. This CDR3 has 12 amino acids. Per the germline V gene, CDR1 is SEHNR and CDR2 is FQNEAQ (reference sequence). CDR3 nucleotide sequence: TGTGCCAGCAGCCCCCGGTTCTCCGAGCAGTACTTC. This codes for CASSPRFSEQYF.

This clonotype was counted only a few times. The J gene is TRBJ2-7, the V gene TRBV28; D remains ambiguous. This CDR3 region has 15 residues. V was pared by 4 bases and J by 1 base, with 14 bases between. CDR1 and CDR2 from the germline V gene are MDHEN and SYDVKM. The CDR3, as DNA: TGTGCCAGCAGTTCTAGGGCCTCTGGGTCCTACGAGCAGTACTTC. This sequence encodes CASSSRASGSYEQYF.

This clonotype was seen more than once but under ten times. The chain employs TRBV10-3 and TRBJ2-1, with a weak D call TRBD2 (5 bases). The ends were cut back, 0 bases at V and 10 bases at J, with 7 bases in the middle. The CDR3 is 12 residues long. Germline CDR1 and CDR2: ENHRY and SYGVKD. CDR3 DNA: TGTGCCATCAGTGAGTCCTCGGGAGAGCAGTTCTTC. Protein: CAISESSGEQFF.

This clonotype was detected many times. CDR3 residues: CATSSGIAYEQYF. The CDR3 coding sequence is TGTGCCACCTCATCAGGGATAGCCTACGAGCAGTACTTC. The chain links TRBV10-3 to TRBJ2-7; a weak D match, TRBD1 (5 bases). CDR3 length equals 13 residues. The V and J ends lost 10 bases and 2 bases respectively, with 15 bases between them. CDR1 and CDR2 (germline): ENHRY, SYGVKD.

The V call is TRBV10-3, the J call TRBJ2-6, with a possible D match to TRBD1 (5 bases). V was clipped by 0 bases and J by 1 base, with 13 bases between them. Germline V gives CDR1 ENHRY, CDR2 SYGVKD. The CDR3 spans 18 residues. CDR3 sequence: CAISESRQTFSGANVLTF. CDR3 sequence (DNA): TGTGCCATCAGTGAGTCGCGACAGACCTTTTCTGGGGCCAACGTCCTGACTTTC.

This clonotype has ten or more counts. The CDR3 DNA follows: TGTGCCAGCAGCTTAGCCCAACTAGCTCTAAGCCCAGATACGCAGTATTTT. Translation gives CASSLAQLALSPDTQYF. The genes are TRBV11-2 and TRBJ2-3, with D perhaps TRBD2 (6 bases). CDR1 is SGHAT, CDR2 FQNNGV, per germline. The CDR3 has 17 amino acids. V lost 1 base, J lost 4 bases, and 18 bases lay in between.

The chain links TRBV10-3 to TRBJ2-7; 8 nucleotides agree with TRBD2. The J segment lost 4 bases and the V segment lost 10 bases, leaving 6 bases of the junction unmatched. CDR1 is ENHRY and CDR2 is SYGVKD in the germline V gene. The CDR3 covers 12 residues. CDR3 DNA: TGTGCCACGGGGGGGAGCTATTACGAGCAGTACTTC. Translated: CATGGSYYEQYF.

V is TRBV2 and J is TRBJ1-6; no definite D call. V was shortened by 8 bases and J by 6 bases, with 11 bases between the two germline ends. The CDR3 spans 13 residues. From germline, CDR1 is SNHLY and CDR2 FYNNEI. Here the CDR3 reads CASEFRANSPLHF. The CDR3 DNA reads TGTGCCAGCGAGTTCAGAGCTAATTCACCCCTCCACTTT.

V gene TRBV6-6 combines with J gene TRBJ2-5; weak D call: TRBD2 (7 bases). The CDR3 totals 12 residues. Germline V gives CDR1 MNHNY, CDR2 SVGAGI (reference sequence). Trimming removed 11 bases from V and 5 bases from J, with 15 bases in between. CDR3 in DNA: TGTGCCGGGGCCAGGGGAGGGGAGACCCAGTACTTC. It codes for CAGARGGETQYF.

This clonotype was found many times. The chain is built from TRBV7-2 and TRBJ2-3; D possibly corresponds to TRBD2 (7 bases). This CDR3 spans 14 amino acids. V lost 4 bases to trimming and J lost 5 bases, with 13 bases between them. The germline V gene has CDR1 SGHTA and CDR2 FQGNSA. DNA for the CDR3: TGTGCCAGCAGCTACCGGGGGGCACTAGATACGCAGTATTTT. Residues: CASSYRGALDTQYF.

This clonotype came up many times. V is TRBV9 and J is TRBJ2-1, with D possibly called TRBD1 or TRBD2 (5 bases each). Germline V gives CDR1 SGDLS, CDR2 YYNGEE. The CDR3 contains 14 residues. The V end was cut by 6 bases, the J end by 3 bases, with 13 bases between. In DNA form, the CDR3 reads TGTGCCAGCAACCCCAGGGACGGCTACAATGAGCAGTTCTTC. It translates to CASNPRDGYNEQFF.

This chain links TRBV6-2 or TRBV6-3 with TRBJ1-2; the D is unclear. The CDR3 is 13 amino acids. The germline V and J ends were trimmed by 2 bases and 0 bases, with 4 bases remaining between them. Per germline, CDR1 MNHEY and CDR2 SVGEGT. This CDR3 reads CASSYAPNYGYTF. For the CDR3, the DNA is TGTGCCAGCAGTTACGCTCCTAACTATGGCTACACCTTC.

At least ten counts were recorded for this clonotype. The chain recombines TRBV7-2 with TRBJ2-7; no definite D call. Per the germline V gene, CDR1 is SGHTA and CDR2 is FQGNSA. Deletions cut 4 bases from V and 0 bases from J, with 7 bases between. This CDR3 contains 13 residues. The chain's CDR3 is CASSYAVSYEQYF. The CDR3 bases are TGTGCCAGCAGCTATGCTGTCTCCTACGAGCAGTACTTC.

This clonotype has more than one count but fewer than ten. The rearrangement uses TRBV10-3 and TRBJ2-5; D is ambiguous. Germline V gives CDR1 ENHRY, CDR2 SYGVKD. Trimming removed 3 bases from V and 1 base from J, with 18 bases in between. The CDR3 runs 17 residues. The DNA of the CDR3 is TGTGCCATCAGTGATGGTGAAGGGAATGGGTTCCAAGAGACCCAGTACTTC. This translates into CAISDGEGNGFQETQYF.

The J gene is TRBJ2-6, the V gene TRBV4-2, with D uncertain. Germline assignment: CDR1 LGHNA and CDR2 YNFKEQ. The CDR3 sequence is 18 residues long. V was pared by 0 bases and J by 2 bases, with 14 bases between. The chain's CDR3 is CASSQDSWQAAGANVLTF. CDR3 DNA sequence: TGTGCCAGCAGCCAAGATAGTTGGCAGGCAGCTGGGGCCAACGTCCTGACTTTC.

This clonotype came up a few times. This sequence joins TRBV2 and TRBJ1-2, with a tentative D call TRBD1 (6 bases). Germline loops: CDR1 SNHLY, CDR2 FYNNEI. The length of the CDR3 is 13 residues. V shed 6 bases and J shed 8 bases, with 16 bases lying between them. The CDR3 spells CASRAETGGGYTF. The CDR3, as DNA: TGTGCCAGCAGGGCGGAGACAGGCGGCGGCTACACCTTC.

This chain links TRBV5-1 with TRBJ2-7; the match to TRBD1 covers 7 bases. This CDR3 contains 14 residues. Germline CDR1 is SGHRS and CDR2 is YFSETQ. Trimming at V came to 4 bases and at J to 2 bases, leaving 6 bases not matched to a gene. The CDR3 DNA reads as TGCGCCAGCAGCGGGGGACAGTATCCCTACGAGCAGTACTTC. It yields the protein CASSGGQYPYEQYF.

The sample holds a few counts of this clonotype. This chain uses TRBV4-1 with TRBJ2-1; 8 bases line up with TRBD1. CDR3 length: 13 amino acids. V gave up 0 bases and J gave up 12 bases; unmatched junction bases: 4. Germline V lookup: CDR1 MGHRA, CDR2 YSYEKL. The CDR3 loop is CASSQDPRGRQFF. The CDR3 bases are TGCGCCAGCAGCCAAGACCCCAGGGGGCGGCAGTTCTTC.

This chain links TRBV5-1 with TRBJ2-3, with 12 bases fitting TRBD2. There are 16 residues in the CDR3. The V and J ends lost 3 bases and 8 bases, in that order; junction bases with no gene match: 10. CDR1 is SGHRS and CDR2 is YFSETQ in the germline V gene. As DNA, the CDR3 is TGCGCCAGCAGCTCAAAATGGACTAGCGGGGCGGGTACGCAGTATTTT. The encoded protein is CASSSKWTSGAGTQYF.